The text below deals with one T cell receptor (beta chain). The target of this receptor is not known. Within one base of it there is no much larger clone, and no base qualities were kept. The cohort consisted of 666 healthy bone marrow donors. At the time of sampling, all cohort members were nominally healthy, though unrecorded immune exposures were likely present. The donor was CMV seropositive and was included in the group of 270 or so seropositive cohort members. A peripheral blood sample was collected from each donor, and TCR beta sequencing was performed on peripheral blood mononuclear cells. Genomic DNA extraction from the blood cell samples was performed with the Qiagen DNeasy Blood Extraction Kit. The CDR3 contains 15 residues, cysteine and phenylalanine counted. The CDR3 DNA has 45 bases and is translated from base 1. The germline V gene provides CDR1 MGHDK and CDR2 SYGVNS. The trim is 4 bases for V and 0 bases for J, with a gap of 10 bases between the germline ends.

Libraries were prepared through the immunoSEQ multiplex PCR assay. The multiplex PCR relied on a mix of 60 forward primers for TCR Vbeta segments and 13 reverse primers for TCR Jbeta segments. The CDR3 region of rearranged TCR beta genes was amplified from genomic DNA with a multiplex PCR assay. Amplified TCR beta libraries were sequenced as 87-base-pair reads on the Illumina HiSeq System. Concerning the study's data processing: A later analysis counted some 74 million unique TCR beta chains across the 650 to 800 repertoires, and 9.5 million to 11 million of these chains were shared by at least two donors. A nearest-neighbor algorithm error-corrected the raw reads and collapsed the reads into unique sequences, merging closely related sequences to remove PCR and sequencing errors. To assign V, D and J gene segments, CDR3 sequences were aligned to IMGT reference sequences. For a sequence to be retained, a match of at least six nucleotides to both a V gene segment and a J gene segment was required. Rearrangements were called productive when the CDR3 lacked stop codons and stayed in frame with V and J; all others were non-productive. Following IMGT convention, CDR3 was defined as the stretch from the second conserved V-encoded cysteine to the conserved J-encoded phenylalanine. The earlier analysis of 550 to 650 of the donors excluded any sequence lacking an unambiguous match to a single V gene segment. In an earlier analysis of approximately 590 of the donors, V segments were called functional above 56.7% productive rearrangements and were called segregating when the between-donor standard deviation exceeded 5%. A statistical classification framework was developed to diagnose cytomegalovirus status using the catalog of TCR beta chain sequences. A later analysis assigned V and J genes by comparing TCR nucleotide sequences with IMGT/GENE-DB human TR gene sequences. A later analysis assigned CDR3 sequences and most-parsimonious VDJ recombination scenarios with the TCRdist pipeline. In a later analysis, each TCR beta chain was defined by its CDR3 amino acid sequence together with its V-gene family, and reads lacking a unique V-gene family were excluded. As a way to deal with suspected cross-contamination and a sequencing artifact, a later analysis dropped roughly 600 nucleotide sequences that were highly shared and had low generation probability. In a later analysis, a clonal expansion index was calculated for each public chain from normalized within-repertoire ranks of inferred template counts. Generation probabilities in a later analysis came from a VDJ recombination model fitted to out-of-frame rearrangements, and those results were checked against IGoR. In a later analysis, TCR-TCR, TCR-HLA and TCR-CMV co-occurrence was scored with hypergeometric tests, and a repertoire-size bias correction was applied to TCR pairs. A later analysis estimated false discovery rates by permuting HLA or CMV assignments 20 times. In a later analysis, co-occurring TCRs were grouped using DBSCAN, and TCRdist sequence similarity was added for clustering within HLA-allele-positive subsets. Repertoires with fewer than 30,000 or more than 120,000 public chains were left out of co-occurrence clustering, as were about 5 repertoires with anomalous nucleotide sharing. The table was pulled from immuneACCESS by TCRdb, which kept in-frame rearrangements only. Such tables lose some clones; where checked, under half of the loss comes from unresolved V genes, and the rest has no known cause. The V and J calls and clone size are taken from that table; D and trimming were inferred from the DNA. Counted in this sample were some 160,000 clones; around 72% of them appeared once. The ten largest clones represent about 7.7% of the sample.

The sample is drawn from a study of cytomegalovirus exposure and HLA in healthy donors (dated by TCRdb to the late 2010s). With respect to the entire study: An earlier analysis of 550 to 700 of the donors reported more than 250 Gb of sequence data and 117 million unique TCR beta sequences from roughly 200 million T cells. HLA typing covered class I and class II loci at four-digit resolution. Every repertoire in the discovery cohort had been generated on one and the same sequencing platform. Rather than using new phenotypic data, the later analysis identified candidate immune exposures from TCR beta sequences and from how often those sequences occurred across donors. The number of donors typed differed by locus, with about 629-640 for A, B, C, DRB1 and DQB1, around 500 for DQA1, under 610 for DPA1, and some 440 for DPB1. A later analysis re-analyzed previously published TCR beta repertoires from 500 to 700 donors and added high-resolution HLA genotyping to study TCR occurrence patterns. Among the roughly 400 genotyped donors, more than 70% belonged to the genetic ancestry cluster associated with self-reported Caucasian donors. To predict cytomegalovirus infection status, the study brought together high-throughput TCR immunosequencing, statistical association of individual TCRs with disease status, and machine learning. Genome-wide SNP genotypes for about 55% of the roughly 670 donors were used in a later genetic analysis, which treated that subset as a discovery cohort. The aim of the study was to test whether cataloging public T cell receptors could identify signatures of past pathogen exposure. Donor age, sex, ethnicity and CMV serostatus were collected together with the repertoire data. The study profiled the T cell repertoires of under 850 subjects by immunosequencing and related them to cytomegalovirus serostatus. Among 300 to 500 genotyped donors of the cohort, an average of roughly 230,000 unique TCR beta nucleotide sequences was sequenced per donor, of which about 19% were non-productive. About 300 gigabases of sequencing data and around 87 million unique TCR sequences were included in an early release covering over 600 HLA-typed donors. Five DR-DQ haplotypes were handled as single units for association and clustering because linkage in the cohort was strong. Along with the roughly 670-subject first cohort, a separate validation cohort of around 120 different subjects was used. An earlier analysis of 500 to 650 of the donors applied high-throughput TCR beta sequencing to assess whether each TCR beta V gene segment acted as functional or pseudogenic.

Study-level results and caveats: Sequencing depth was assumed to be roughly uniform across donors in the presence/absence analyses, though that assumption may not hold. A further reported finding was that TCR beta sequences accurately predicted the HLA-A and HLA-B alleles for most subjects in the first cohort. The earlier analysis of about 600 of the donors excluded approximately 17 rarely observed V segments, including chromosome 9 orphons, because counts were too low. Because HLA typing was missing for some donors at each locus, association tests included only the typed subset. In a later analysis, 15,000 to 20,000 TCR beta sequences were associated with specific HLA alleles at a false discovery rate of 0.05. Broadly in line with IMGT annotations, most TCR beta V segments showed up in productive rearrangements about 87% or about 30% of the time in an earlier analysis of a few hundred of the donors. Immune exposure information for the cohort was limited to CMV serostatus. Compared with the roughly 720-donor mean, donors in an Asian-associated ancestry cluster had fewer N-insertions in productive TCRs, according to a later genetic analysis. The authors suggested that the approach could potentially be generalized to other disease states and immunological phenotypes. The cohort was sequenced for TCR beta chains only, and without alpha or paired-chain data the features that could be detected were limited. In a later analysis, HLA-associated TCR beta chains showed more clonal expansion and lower generation probabilities than non-associated chains that were equally common. A cluster of highly shared sequence variants was judged likely to be a technical artifact of the sequencing pipeline. In vitro tests confirmed that a few of the cytomegalovirus-associated TCR beta chains recognize cytomegalovirus antigens. When HLA alleles, especially DR and DQ, strongly co-occurred, attributing TCR associations to individual alleles was difficult. A later analysis found that most CMV-associated TCR beta chains appeared HLA-restricted, with HLA associations seemingly driven largely by CMV exposure. A later genetic analysis associated a missense DCLRE1C variant with V-gene and J-gene trimming of TCR beta chains, and an independent cohort replicated the association. In a later analysis, several top co-occurrence clusters were reported to appear linked to parvovirus B19, influenza, CMV and Epstein-Barr virus. Some IMGT-functional V segments, including TRBV6-2 and TRBV6-3, could not be distinguished by the 87-base-pair reads and were therefore excluded. While some public TCRs were present in many individuals, most TCR sequences turned up only very rarely across donors. In a later analysis, TCR association rates were found to vary across HLA loci, with the most associated TCRs seen for DRB1 alleles and the fewest for HLA-C alleles. The classifier was reported to diagnose cytomegalovirus status with high specificity and sensitivity in both the original cohort and the validation cohort. Correlated functional status among segregating V segments might reflect linkage disequilibrium, but an unknown experimental factor could not be ruled out. The study gave a list of 150 to 200 TCR beta chains associated with cytomegalovirus.

Input material: PBMCs. This receptor chain uses TRBV25-1 and TRBJ1-5, with the D gene too uncertain to name. The receptor's source is a woman aged 40 to 50 in good health and CMV-seropositive. This receptor carries the CDR3 CASSGSDYSNQPQHF. The DNA is TGTGCCAGCAGTGGGTCGGACTATAGCAATCAGCCCCAGCATTTT.